This T cell receptor (beta chain) appears in the sequencing data of a study of blood T cell repertoires in COVID-19. Overall study: Spain, Italy and the United States supplied samples that represented acute and convalescent COVID-19.

Source study methods: Reference gene primer amplification gave estimated nucleated cell counts. Clones were sequenced by immunoSEQ multiplex PCR, and TCRdb holds only the in-frame ones, with some missing. V and J calls and clone size come straight from that table; D and trimming were deduced from the DNA. The sample holds 70,000 to 95,000 clones, roughly 85% seen once. From germline, CDR1 is SGHVS and CDR2 FNYEAQ. Trimming shortened V by 5 bases and J by 8 bases, and 16 bases separated the two germline ends. The CDR3 sequence is 14 residues long. The chain employs TRBV7-6 and TRBJ2-1, with a tentative D call TRBD2 (5 bases). This clonotype was obtained from a woman aged 60-75 years with acute or convalescent COVID-19. Sequences were obtained from peripheral blood. In DNA form, the CDR3 reads TGTGCCAGCAGCATCCGATTGGCCGGGGATGAGCAGTTCTTC. This gives the protein CASSIRLAGDEQFF.